Shown below are 9 T cell receptor beta chains from a single sample sequenced in a study of blood T cell repertoires in COVID-19. Method: immunoSEQ multiplex PCR; TCRdb's copy keeps in-frame clones and lacks some. This sample carries approximately 150,000 clones, 70% to 90% of them seen once, and the ten largest clones take around 1%. The source material was peripheral blood. These receptors were obtained from a man aged 40-49 years with acute or convalescent COVID-19.

The CDR3 DNA reads TGTGCCAGCAGCCTGACTAGCGGGACAGAGACCCAGTACTTC. Translating it yields CASSLTSGTETQYF. The chain joins TRBV3-1 (or the pseudogene TRBV3-2) to TRBJ2-5; 11 bases agree with TRBD2. CDR1 LGHDT and CDR2 YNNKEL come from the germline V gene (reference sequence). V trimming: 4 bases; J trimming: 4 bases; junction bases outside the gene matches: 2. The CDR3 consists of 14 residues.

The CDR3 loop is CSASGGEGGTTEAFF. CDR3 in DNA: TGCAGTGCCAGTGGGGGTGAAGGGGGAACGACTGAAGCTTTCTTT. The V gene is TRBV20-1, the J gene TRBJ1-1, with D possibly being TRBD1 (6 bases). CDR3 length: 15 amino acids. Looked up from germline, CDR1 is DFQATT and CDR2 is SNEGSKA (reference sequence). Trimming removed 6 bases from V and 5 bases from J, with 22 bases in between.

The chain couples TRBV30 to TRBJ1-4; D is perhaps TRBD1 (5 bases). This CDR3 comprises 15 residues. Germline values: CDR1 GTSNPN, CDR2 SVGIG (reference sequence). V dropped 0 bases and J dropped 8 bases, with 16 bases sitting between them. This CDR3 is CAWSVRVQAREKLFF. CDR3 coding DNA: TGTGCCTGGAGTGTACGAGTACAGGCGAGAGAAAAACTGTTTTTT.

V and J are TRBV5-1 and TRBJ2-1; 8 bases line up with TRBD1. Trimming cost V 2 bases and J 6 bases; bases outside gene matches: 4. Germline CDR1 is SGHRS and CDR2 is YFSETQ. The CDR3 contains 14 residues. CDR3 region: CASSLQGGVNEQFF. The CDR3 DNA is TGCGCCAGCAGCTTACAGGGGGGTGTCAATGAGCAGTTCTTC.

The chain is built from TRBV7-2 and TRBJ1-2; D may be TRBD1 (5 bases). The V end lost 0 bases, the J end lost 8 bases, and 10 bases lay between the germline ends. CDR3 length: 13 residues. Germline V lookup: CDR1 SGHTA, CDR2 FQGNSA. In nucleotides, the CDR3 is TGTGCCAGCAGCTTAGCTGGTGGGGCCGGCTACACCTTC. This sequence encodes CASSLAGGAGYTF.

The J gene is TRBJ1-1, the V gene TRBV11-2; D is uncertain. CDR3 length equals 13 residues. Germline V gives CDR1 SGHAT, CDR2 FQNNGV. V was shortened by 2 bases and J by 3 bases, with 7 bases between the two germline ends. This chain's CDR3 is CASSLNQYTEAFF. CDR3 coding DNA: TGTGCCAGCAGCTTAAACCAGTACACTGAAGCTTTCTTT.

The rearrangement uses TRBV28 and TRBJ2-7; 7 positions agree with TRBD1. The CDR3 totals 12 residues. J gave up 6 bases and V 7 bases, and 6 bases lay outside the gene matches. Germline loops: CDR1 MDHEN, CDR2 SYDVKM. Here the CDR3 DNA reads TGTGCCAGCAAACAGGGGTTGTCCGAGCAGTACTTC. Its protein product is CASKQGLSEQYF.

The chain employs TRBV4-1 and TRBJ1-1; D is possibly TRBD1 (6 bases). With 4 bases removed from V and 10 bases from J, the gap between germline ends came to 19 bases. Germline lookup yields CDR1 MGHRA and CDR2 YSYEKL. This CDR3 spans 14 amino acids. The DNA for the CDR3 is TGCGCCAGCAGCCGAGTAGGGCAGGAAGGGGGAGCTTTCTTT. Its protein is CASSRVGQEGGAFF.

The rearrangement uses TRBV5-4 and TRBJ2-6, with a tentative D call TRBD2 (6 bases). V lost 2 bases to trimming and J lost 0 bases, with 12 bases between them. Germline V gives CDR1 SGHNT, CDR2 YYREEE (reference sequence). The length of the CDR3 is 17 residues. Written as DNA, the CDR3 is TGTGCCAGCAGCTTAGGAGGGGCCCGCTCTGGGGCCAACGTCCTGACTTTC. Protein sequence: CASSLGGARSGANVLTF.